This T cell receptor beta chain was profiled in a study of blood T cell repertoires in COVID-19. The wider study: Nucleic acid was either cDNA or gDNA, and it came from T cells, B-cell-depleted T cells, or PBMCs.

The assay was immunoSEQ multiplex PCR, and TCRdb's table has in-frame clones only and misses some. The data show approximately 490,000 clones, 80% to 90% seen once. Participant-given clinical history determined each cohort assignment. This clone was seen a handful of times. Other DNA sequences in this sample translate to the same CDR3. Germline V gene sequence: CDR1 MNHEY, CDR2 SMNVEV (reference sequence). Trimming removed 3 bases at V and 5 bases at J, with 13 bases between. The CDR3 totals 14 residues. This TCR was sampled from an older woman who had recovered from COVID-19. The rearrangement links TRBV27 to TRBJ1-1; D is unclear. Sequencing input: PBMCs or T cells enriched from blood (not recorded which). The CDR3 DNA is TGTGCCAGCAGTTTTAATCCGGGTGGAACTGAAGCTTTCTTT. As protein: CASSFNPGGTEAFF.